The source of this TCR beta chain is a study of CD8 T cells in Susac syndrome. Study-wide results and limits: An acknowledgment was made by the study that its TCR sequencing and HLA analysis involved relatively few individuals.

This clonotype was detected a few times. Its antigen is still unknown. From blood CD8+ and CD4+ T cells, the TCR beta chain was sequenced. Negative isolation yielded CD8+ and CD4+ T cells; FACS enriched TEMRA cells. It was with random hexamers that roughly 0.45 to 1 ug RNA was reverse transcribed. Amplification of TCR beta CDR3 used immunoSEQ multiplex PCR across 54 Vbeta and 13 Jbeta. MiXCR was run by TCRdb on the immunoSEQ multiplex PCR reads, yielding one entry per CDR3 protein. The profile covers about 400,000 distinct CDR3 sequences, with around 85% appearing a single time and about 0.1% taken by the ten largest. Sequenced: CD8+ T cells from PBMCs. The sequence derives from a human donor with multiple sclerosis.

For the CDR3, the DNA is TGTGCCAGCACTACAACCGGGACAGGGGCTGAGCAGTTCTTC. Encoded protein: CASTTTGTGAEQFF. This rearrangement joins TRBV12-3 or TRBV12-4 to TRBJ2-1; 10 positions agree with TRBD1. Trimming at V came to 7 bases and at J to 9 bases, leaving 9 bases not matched to a gene. The CDR3 sequence is 14 residues long.